What follows are 20 T cell receptor beta chains derived from one specimen sequenced in a study of tumor-infiltrating lymphocytes in primary liver carcinoma. With around 500 ng total RNA as template and a constant-region primer, TCR beta cDNA was made. ARM-PCR, slightly modified, supplied the TCR beta libraries through three nested multiplex PCR rounds. Each of the first two PCR rounds ran roughly 10 cycles with TRBV1-TRBV30 forward and C-beta reverse primers. TCRdb reprocessed the multiplex PCR reads with MiXCR, giving one entry per CDR3 protein. The sample lists tens of thousands of distinct CDR3 sequences; more than 70% were seen once. DNA and RNA were both co-extracted from approximately 20-30 mg of bulk tissue that had not been sorted. The specimen sequenced was tumor-adjacent normal liver tissue. These receptors originate from a man aged 35 to 55 with primary liver carcinoma and hepatitis B virus infection.

A remark on this clonotype: Compared with germline, one end of the junction differs, possibly owing to a read error. The rearrangement joins TRBV6-5 to TRBJ1-4; D uncertain. The CDR3 is made up of 14 amino acids. CDR1 and CDR2 (germline): MNHEY, SVGAGI. The CDR3 here is CASSLGWTHEKLFF. CDR3 nucleotide sequence: TGTGCCAGCAGCCTTGGTTGGACTCATGAGAAACTGTTTTTT.

By frequency in the sample, this clonotype is large. The J gene is TRBJ2-2, the V gene TRBV6-2 or TRBV6-3, with D tentatively TRBD2 (5 bases). CDR3 length: 14 residues. The V end lost 0 bases, the J end lost 3 bases, and 5 bases lay between the germline ends. Germline loops: CDR1 MNHEY, CDR2 SVGEGT. Here the CDR3 DNA reads TGTGCCAGCAGTTACTCTAGCGACACCGGGGAGCTGTTTTTT. Protein: CASSYSSDTGELFF.

This clonotype was detected ten times or more. This chain connects TRBV20-1 to TRBJ2-7; a possible D gene is TRBD1 (6 bases). There are 13 residues in the CDR3. Germline values: CDR1 DFQATT, CDR2 SNEGSKA (reference sequence). Trimming stripped 6 bases from V and 5 bases from J, with 17 bases between. As DNA, the CDR3 is TGCAGTGCCCCAGGGGCAGGGATCCACGAGCAGTACTTC. Its protein product is CSAPGAGIHEQYF.

V is TRBV29-1 and J is TRBJ1-1; TRBD1 matches 8 bases. Germline V CDR1 and CDR2: SQVTM, ANQGSEA. The CDR3 length is 15 residues. Unmatched junction bases numbered 10, after V lost 7 bases and J lost 0 bases. CDR3 in amino acids: CSESGGRGMNTEAFF. The CDR3 DNA reads as TGCAGCGAGTCAGGGGGCCGGGGAATGAACACTGAAGCTTTCTTT.

The CDR3 bases are TGCGCCAGCAGCAGGACAGGGCCGGGAATTGGGGAGCTGTTTTTT. It yields the protein CASSRTGPGIGELFF. The chain combines TRBV5-1 with TRBJ2-2; 8 nucleotides align to TRBD1. This CDR3 region has 15 residues. Trimming removed 4 bases from V and 8 bases from J; junction bases left unmatched: 10. Looked up from germline, CDR1 is SGHRS and CDR2 is YFSETQ.

A note on this clonotype: At one end, the junction sequence differs from germline, possibly due to a read error. This chain links TRBV12-3 or TRBV12-4 with TRBJ2-7; 10 bases map to TRBD1. This CDR3 region has 14 residues. The CDR3 nucleotides read TGTGTCAGCAGTTTGGGGACAGGGGCCTACGAGGAGTACTTC. It encodes CVSSLGTGAYEEYF.

This clonotype occurred once. The rearrangement links TRBV5-5 to TRBJ2-2, with a tentative D call TRBD2 (6 bases). V lost 0 bases and J 9 bases, leaving 15 bases between the germline ends. Germline values: CDR1 SGHKS, CDR2 YYEKEE (reference sequence). This CDR3 contains 15 residues. CDR3 coding DNA: TGTGCCAGCAGCTTGGCGGCGGGAATGAGCAGGGAGCTGTTTTTT. Its protein is CASSLAAGMSRELFF.

This clonotype was counted only a few times. A single base separates this from a much larger clone, so it may be a read error. The chain recombines TRBV7-3 with TRBJ2-5; tentatively, D is TRBD1 or TRBD2 (5 bases each). CDR1 SGHTA and CDR2 FQGTGA come from the germline V gene. The V gene lost 3 bases and the J gene lost 5 bases, with 16 bases spanning the gap. This CDR3 is built from 15 residues. The CDR3 loop reads CASSLGPGLGETQYF. The DNA of the CDR3 is TGTGCCAGCAGCTTGGGACCAGGATTAGGCGAGACCCAGTACTTC.

This clonotype was seen more than once but under ten times. J is TRBJ2-7 and V is TRBV20-1, with D possibly called TRBD1 or TRBD2 (5 bases each). Trimming took off 3 bases at V and 4 bases at J, with 22 bases between the two ends. Germline V lookup: CDR1 DFQATT, CDR2 SNEGSKA (reference sequence). This CDR3 is built from 16 residues. Written as DNA, the CDR3 is TGCAGTGCTAGGTGGCAGGGCAGCGGACTTACTTACGAGCAGTACTTC. It encodes CSARWQGSGLTYEQYF.

Only one count was recorded for this clonotype. At one of its ends the junction is not consistent with the germline gene, which may arise from a read error. This rearrangement joins TRBV5-6 to TRBJ2-7, with D uncertain. CDR1 is SGHDT, CDR2 YYEEEE, per germline. There are 16 residues in the CDR3. The CDR3 nucleotides read TGTGACAGCAGCCCCACCCCCATGGGCGAGGCCTACGAGCATTACTTC. It is translated as CDSSPTPMGEAYEHYF.

Worth noting for this clonotype: A much larger clone differs from this one at a single base, so this may be a read error. The rearrangement links TRBV2 to TRBJ2-5; D possibly corresponds to TRBD2 (6 bases). This CDR3 spans 14 amino acids. Germline V gene data show CDR1 as SNHLY and CDR2 as FYNNEI. V lost 6 bases to trimming and J lost 4 bases, with 15 bases between them. The CDR3 DNA sequence: TGTGCCAGCAGCATGGACGGGCGGGGAGAGACCCAGTACTTC. It is translated as CASSMDGRGETQYF.

This clonotype was seen once. The junction does not match germline at one end; this may be a read error. The genes are TRBV6-2 or TRBV6-3 and TRBJ2-1; 13 bases are a match to TRBD2. The germline CDR1 and CDR2 sequences are MNHEY and SVGEGT. This CDR3 spans 16 amino acids. The chain's CDR3 is CASSPRTSGRANGQFF. CDR3 nucleotide sequence: TGTGCCAGCAGTCCACGGACTAGCGGGAGAGCAAATGGGCAGTTCTTC.

As for this clonotype: One end of the junction is discordant with germline, which a read error may explain. V gene TRBV6-1 combines with J gene TRBJ1-1; D unresolved. The CDR3 runs 17 residues. Germline values: CDR1 MNHNS, CDR2 SASEGT. CDR3 amino acids: CASREGEGQRANTEASF. As DNA, the CDR3 is TGTGCCAGCAGGGAAGGTGAAGGGCAGAGGGCTAACACTGAAGCTTCCTTT.

This clonotype is labeled as medium-sized. The V gene is TRBV4-3, the J gene TRBJ2-2; TRBD2 agrees at 7 bases. The CDR3 is 15 amino acids. The germline CDR1 and CDR2 sequences are LGHNA and YSLEER. The junction had 1 base not matched to a gene; V was cut back by 0 bases and J by 3 bases. In DNA form, the CDR3 reads TGCGCCAGCAGCCAAGAAGCGGGACACACCGGGGAGCTGTTTTTT. Its translation is CASSQEAGHTGELFF.

About this clonotype itself: Germline and junction disagree at one end, which may indicate a read error. The chain carries TRBV4-3 and TRBJ1-5; weak D call: TRBD1 (6 bases). The V gene's germline CDR1 is LGHNA and CDR2 YSLEER. The length of the CDR3 is 13 residues. Here the CDR3 reads CAGSQERGRPQHF. CDR3 nucleotides: TGCGCCGGCAGCCAAGAGCGGGGGCGGCCCCAGCATTTT.

This clonotype was seen more than once but under ten times. The chain combines TRBV7-6 with TRBJ2-5, with D possibly matching TRBD2 (7 bases). This CDR3 contains 14 residues. The germline V gene has CDR1 SGHVS and CDR2 FNYEAQ. Trimming cost V 3 bases and J 4 bases, with 12 bases left between them. CDR3 coding DNA: TGTGCCAGCAGCTTGAGGGGGGGCGGAGAGACCCAGTACTTC. It is translated as CASSLRGGGETQYF.

Note on this clonotype: Compared with germline, one end of the junction differs, possibly owing to a read error. The V call is TRBV6-1, the J call TRBJ2-2, with 9 bases that match TRBD2. The germline V gene has CDR1 MNHNS and CDR2 SASEGT. This CDR3 contains 15 residues. Written as DNA, the CDR3 is TGTGCCAGCAGTCCCCTAGCGGGACAAACCGGGGAACTGTTTTTT. It yields the protein CASSPLAGQTGELFF.

As to this clonotype: A read error may explain this, as a much larger clone is one base away. This chain links TRBV6-4 with TRBJ2-2; D call uncertain. The germline V and J ends were trimmed by 0 bases and 3 bases, with 5 bases remaining between them. Germline V gene data show CDR1 as MRHNA and CDR2 as SNTAGT. The CDR3 totals 14 residues. DNA of the CDR3: TGTGCCAGCAGTGACTCACCGGACACCGGGGAGCTGTTTTTT. It specifies CASSDSPDTGELFF.

Comments on this clonotype: This may come from a read error, since a much larger clone is one base off. The chain links TRBV20-1 to TRBJ2-1; 9 positions agree with TRBD1. After removal of 6 bases from V and 8 bases from J, the junction contained 8 bases not matched to a gene. The germline V gene encodes CDR1 DFQATT and CDR2 SNEGSKA (reference sequence). CDR3 length: 13 residues. CDR3 DNA sequence: TGCAGTGCCAGGGGGACAGGGCACCATGAGCAGTTCTTC. This sequence encodes CSARGTGHHEQFF.

This rearrangement joins TRBV29-1 to TRBJ2-2; D is perhaps TRBD2 (5 bases). The CDR3 is 14 residues long. Germline V lookup: CDR1 SQVTM, CDR2 ANQGSEA. CDR3 in amino acids: CSVSGPGNTGDPFF. DNA of the CDR3: TGCAGTGTTTCCGGGCCGGGGAACACCGGGGATCCGTTTTTT.